This T cell receptor beta chain was documented in a study of T-cell reconstitution after alpha-beta-depleted transplantation in children. This clonotype was seen repeatedly, ten times or more. A junction boundary mismatches the germline segment, possibly from a read error. This CDR3 spans 14 amino acids. Per the germline V gene, CDR1 is DFQATT and CDR2 is SNEGSKA (reference sequence). Researchers prepared the TCRbeta library using unique molecular identifiers, the study reports. Each CDR3 protein gets one entry after TCRdb re-called the PCR reads with MiXCR. The sample gives approximately 640,000 distinct CDR3 sequences, roughly 17% of which show up once; about 1.1% is in the top ten.

Here the sequenced sample was PBMCs from the stem cell graft donor, taken from the stem cell graft. The chain couples TRBV20-1 to TRBJ1-4, with unresolved D. This clonotype originated in a human donor who donated a stem cell graft to a child with acute myeloid leukemia. CDR3 region: CSARARSTNEKLFF. For the CDR3, the DNA is TGCAGTGCAAGAGCACGGTCAACTAATGAAAAACTGTTTTTT.